A selection of T cell receptor beta chains follows, all from one sample in a study of vaccination effects on CD4 cells after COVID-19. The data were produced by immunoSEQ multiplex PCR, yet TCRdb's version contains in-frame clones alone and is incomplete. Of 25,000 or so clones listed, approximately 70% are singletons. No antigens are known for them. Sequences were derived from CD4+ T cells from PBMCs cultured with HCoV-OC43 spike peptides, sampled before COVID-19 vaccination. The receptors here all came from a human donor who received a COVID-19 vaccine. CDR3s include the opening cysteine and the closing phenylalanine or tryptophan. The order of the fields is V gene, clone size, D gene, J gene, CDR3 protein, CDR3 DNA. D genes are given only for firm matches. A clone size is listed for some rows: how often the clone was seen (once, few, many), or a class if it is expanded.

>TRBV7-6|once|TRBD1|TRBJ2-7
CASSLGQGSLNSSYEQYF
TGTGCCAGCAGCCTGGGACAGGGGTCGTTAAACAGCTCCTACGAGCAGTACTTC
>TRBV5-1|few|-|TRBJ2-1
CASSLEGWNEQFF
TGCGCCAGCAGCTTGGAGGGATGGAATGAGCAGTTCTTC
>TRBV18|-|-|TRBJ2-5
CASSPHRQETQYF
TGTGCCAGCTCACCACACAGACAAGAGACCCAGTACTTC
>TRBV27|-|-|TRBJ1-4
CASSPGGTGEKLFF
TGTGCCAGCAGTCCGGGCGGTACGGGTGAAAAACTGTTTTTT
>TRBV11-2|-|TRBD1|TRBJ1-2
CASSFRTGLGYTF
TGTGCCAGCAGCTTCCGGACAGGGCTCGGCTACACCTTC
>TRBV7-6|few|TRBD2|TRBJ2-1
CASSPRTQGTSGYNEQFF
TGTGCCAGCAGCCCCAGGACCCAGGGGACTAGCGGGTACAATGAGCAGTTCTTC
>TRBV6-2/TRBV6-3|-|-|TRBJ1-6
CASSFDRGLHLGGSPLHF
TGTGCCAGCAGTTTTGATCGGGGGTTACACCTTGGTGGTTCACCCCTCCACTTT
>TRBV19|-|-|TRBJ2-2
CASSNTLNTGELFF
TGTGCCAGTAGTAACACCCTGAACACCGGGGAGCTGTTTTTT
>TRBV9|few|-|TRBJ2-5
CASSVGQIQETQYF
TGTGCCAGCAGCGTAGGTCAGATCCAAGAGACCCAGTACTTC
>TRBV11-2|few|TRBD2|TRBJ2-3
CASSRGLAGAYLYTDTQYF
TGTGCCAGCAGCAGGGGACTAGCGGGAGCGTACCTTTACACAGATACGCAGTATTTT
>TRBV6-6|-|-|TRBJ1-4
CASSQSGIEKLFF
TGTGCCAGCAGTCAATCAGGGATTGAAAAACTGTTTTTT
>TRBV15|-|TRBD1|TRBJ1-5
CATSREQGRSNQPQHF
TGTGCCACCAGCAGAGAACAGGGGAGAAGCAATCAGCCCCAGCATTTT
>TRBV29-1|-|-|TRBJ2-7
CSVENRGYEQYF
TGCAGCGTTGAAAACCGGGGCTACGAGCAGTACTTC
>TRBV6-6|-|-|TRBJ2-5
CASSYSSAQTQYF
TGTGCCAGCAGTTATAGTAGCGCTCAGACCCAGTACTTC
>TRBV27|-|-|TRBJ2-7
CASIISAGGEEQYF
TGTGCCAGCATTATCTCCGCCGGGGGAGAGGAGCAGTACTTC
>TRBV18|few|TRBD1|TRBJ1-2
CASSPLGQGAYGYTF
TGTGCCAGCTCACCACTCGGACAGGGGGCTTATGGCTACACCTTC
>TRBV6-5|-|-|TRBJ1-1
CASPPLAGTEAFF
TGTGCCAGCCCCCCCCTAGCCGGCACTGAAGCTTTCTTT
>TRBV3-1/TRBV3-2|-|-|TRBJ1-1
CASRAGGSNTEAFF
TGTGCCAGCAGAGCTGGGGGGTCGAACACTGAAGCTTTCTTT
>TRBV7-9|-|-|TRBJ2-1
CATLMGYSNNEQFF
TGTGCCACCCTAATGGGCTATTCTAACAATGAGCAGTTCTTC
>TRBV7-9|-|TRBD1|TRBJ1-6
CASSPRSTGSSYNSPLHF
TGTGCCAGCAGCCCCCGTTCGACAGGGAGCTCCTATAATTCACCCCTCCACTTT
>TRBV7-2|-|-|TRBJ1-4
CASSFDGTNEKLFF
TGTGCCAGCAGCTTTGATGGGACTAATGAAAAACTGTTTTTT
>TRBV5-1|once|-|TRBJ2-2
CASRFRGAGTGELFF
TGCGCCAGCAGGTTCAGGGGGGCTGGCACCGGGGAGCTGTTTTTT
>TRBV7-6|once|TRBD1|TRBJ2-7
CASSSKQGAQYEQYF
TGTGCCAGCAGCTCGAAACAGGGGGCTCAGTACGAGCAGTACTTC
>TRBV11-2|-|-|TRBJ1-1
CASSDISNREEAFF
TGTGCCAGCAGCGATATTTCGAACAGGGAGGAAGCTTTCTTT
>TRBV4-1|medium-sized|-|TRBJ1-1
CASSPLGLGRVLRTEAFF
TGCGCCAGCAGCCCTTTGGGGCTTGGGAGGGTATTAAGGACTGAAGCTTTCTTT
>TRBV28|-|-|TRBJ2-1
CASSLWTGYNEQFF
TGTGCCAGCAGTTTATGGACGGGGTATAATGAGCAGTTCTTC
>TRBV12-3/TRBV12-4|-|-|TRBJ2-5
CASSLGDRETQYF
TGTGCCAGCAGTTTGGGGGATCGGGAGACCCAGTACTTC
>TRBV5-1|-|-|TRBJ1-4
CASRGGSATNEKLFF
TGCGCCAGCAGAGGTGGGTCGGCAACTAATGAAAAACTGTTTTTT
>TRBV6-2/TRBV6-3|-|TRBD2|TRBJ2-7
CASSFAGLASSEQYF
TGTGCCAGCAGTTTCGCGGGACTAGCCTCCTCCGAGCAGTACTTC